The 3 T cell receptor beta chains reported below all come from one sample, sequenced in a study of CD8+ T cells in alopecia areata. Extracted RNA was reverse transcribed, and the resulting cDNA served as sequencing template. Sequenced by immunoSEQ multiplex PCR; TCRdb stores in-frame clones only, minus some. Among about 290,000 clones listed, 55% to 70% were seen once. The treatment: oral pan-JAK inhibitor, 5-10 mg twice daily. Sequences were derived from CD4+ T cells sorted from blood, sampled at week 24, from a patient treated with tofacitinib. The receptors derive from a human donor with alopecia areata.

This clone was detected only once. The identical CDR3 is also encoded by other nucleotide sequences in the sample. The chain recombines TRBV28 with TRBJ2-7; possibly TRBD1 for D (5 bases). V lost 2 bases and J lost 1, with 9 bases in between. There are 14 residues in the CDR3. Germline-derived CDR1 and CDR2 are MDHEN and SYDVKM. For the CDR3, the DNA is TGTGCCAGCAGTTTACGGCAGGGATCCTACGAGCAGTACTTC. As protein: CASSLRQGSYEQYF. Full variable domain (rest looked up from reference TRBV28 and TRBJ2-7): DVKVTQSSRYLVKRTGEKVFLECVQDMDHENMFWYRQDPGLGLRLIYFSYDVKMKEKGDIPEGYSVSREKKERFSLILESASTNQTSMYLCASSLRQGSYEQYFGPGTRLTVT.

This clone occurred a few times. This chain links TRBV2 with TRBJ2-5; TRBD2 matches 8 bases. This CDR3 is built from 14 residues. CDR1 and CDR2 (germline): SNHLY, FYNNEI. V dropped 6 bases and J dropped 7; count of bases not matched to a gene: 10. The CDR3 DNA reads TGTGCCAGCAGCGACTTTAGCGGGGAGGGGACCCAGTACTTC. Translation: CASSDFSGEGTQYF.

The V gene is TRBV30, the J gene TRBJ2-5, with a possible D match to TRBD2 (5 bases). The ends were cut back, 1 base at V and 3 bases at J, with 9 bases in the middle. The CDR3 has 13 residues. CDR1 GTSNPN and CDR2 SVGIG come from the germline V gene (reference sequence). The CDR3 coding sequence is TGTGCCTGGAGTGAGGACGGGGAAGAGACCCAGTACTTC. Amino acid sequence: CAWSEDGEETQYF.